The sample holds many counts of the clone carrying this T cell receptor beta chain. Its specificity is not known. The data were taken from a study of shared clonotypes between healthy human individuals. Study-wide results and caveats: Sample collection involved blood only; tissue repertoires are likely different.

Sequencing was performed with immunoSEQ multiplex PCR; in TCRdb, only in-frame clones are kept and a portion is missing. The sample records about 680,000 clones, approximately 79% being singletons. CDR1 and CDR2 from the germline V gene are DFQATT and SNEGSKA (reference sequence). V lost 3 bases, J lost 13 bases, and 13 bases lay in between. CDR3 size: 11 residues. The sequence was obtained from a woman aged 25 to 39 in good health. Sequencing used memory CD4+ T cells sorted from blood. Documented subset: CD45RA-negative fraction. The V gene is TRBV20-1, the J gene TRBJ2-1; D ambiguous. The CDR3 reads CSARSDRPQFF. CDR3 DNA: TGCAGTGCTAGGTCCGATCGACCCCAGTTCTTC.